The 20 T cell receptor beta chains below all came from one sample that was sequenced in a study of shared clonotypes between healthy human individuals. Some clones are missing from TCRdb's copy, which holds only in-frame ones; the method was immunoSEQ multiplex PCR. The sample contains some 2,100,000 clones, 85% to 95% of which appear only once. Naive CD8 cells lacked CD45RO and underwent positive selection for CCR7, leaving out terminally differentiated effector memory CD45RA+ cells. Sequencing input: naive CD8+ T cells from PBMCs. These TCRs come from a man aged 18 to 35 in good health. Some clones in this sample may be carry-over from other donors' samples.

This chain uses TRBV6-1 with TRBJ2-7; 7 nucleotides match TRBD2. The CDR3 consists of 13 residues. In germline, CDR1 is MNHNS, CDR2 SASEGT. V dropped 6 bases and J dropped 4; count of bases not matched to a gene: 6. The CDR3, as DNA: TGTGCCAGCAGAGAGGCCGGGGGGTACGAGCAGTACTTC. Amino acids: CASREAGGYEQYF.

V gene TRBV7-6 combines with J gene TRBJ2-1; 10 bases are a match to TRBD2. CDR3 length equals 16 residues. Looked up from germline, CDR1 is SGHVS and CDR2 is FNYEAQ. The trim removed 5 bases at V and 7 bases at J, leaving 11 bases unmatched. The CDR3, as DNA: TGTGCCAGCAGCACAGTACTAGCGGGGAGTCAGAATGAGCAGTTCTTC. Translating gives CASSTVLAGSQNEQFF.

This rearrangement joins TRBV19 to TRBJ2-7; 7 bases map to TRBD1. The J segment lost 1 base and the V segment lost 5 bases, leaving 5 bases of the junction unmatched. CDR1 and CDR2 (germline): LNHDA, SQIVND (reference sequence). This CDR3 region has 14 residues. The CDR3 sequence is CASSERDSSYEQYF. Written as DNA, the CDR3 is TGTGCCAGTAGTGAGAGGGACAGTTCCTACGAGCAGTACTTC.

The chain is built from TRBV5-1 and TRBJ2-7, with D maybe TRBD1 (6 bases). The germline V and J ends were trimmed by 1 base and 2 bases, with 16 bases remaining between them. This CDR3 is 16 amino acids long. The germline V gene encodes CDR1 SGHRS and CDR2 YFSETQ. CDR3 protein: CASSLTGKDAPYEQYF. Here the CDR3 DNA reads TGCGCCAGCAGCTTGACAGGGAAGGATGCTCCCTACGAGCAGTACTTC.

This rearrangement joins TRBV11-2 to TRBJ1-1, with D perhaps TRBD1 (5 bases). Trimming took 8 bases from V and 5 from J, leaving 12 bases between them. The CDR3 is made up of 12 amino acids. CDR1 is SGHAT, CDR2 FQNNGV, per germline. CDR3 nucleotide sequence: TGTGCCAGCCTCGGATGGGGGACTGAAGCTTTCTTT. Its protein is CASLGWGTEAFF. Using reference TRBV11-2 and TRBJ1-1 for the parts outside the CDR3, the full variable domain is EAGVAQSPRYKIIEKRQSVAFWCNPISGHATLYWYQQILGQGPKLLIQFQNNGVVDDSQLPKDRFSAERLKGVDSTLKIQPAKLEDSAVYLCASLGWGTEAFFGQGTRLTVV.

Worth noting for this clone: This sample includes further DNA sequences coding for the same CDR3. In DNA, the CDR3 is TGCGCCAGCAGCTTGGGGCAGGGAACCGGGGAGCTGTTTTTT. Residues: CASSLGQGTGELFF. This sequence joins TRBV5-1 and TRBJ2-2; tentative D call: TRBD1 (5 bases). Germline CDR1 SGHRS, CDR2 YFSETQ. V lost 0 bases and J 5 bases, leaving 8 bases between the germline ends. The CDR3 sequence is 14 residues long.

Regarding this clone: Different DNA sequences within this sample yield the same CDR3. The CDR3, as DNA: TGTGCCAGCAGTTGGACGGGGGGCACTGAAGCTTTCTTT. It specifies CASSWTGGTEAFF. This chain joins TRBV28 and TRBJ1-1, with D maybe TRBD1 (5 bases). This CDR3 is 13 amino acids long. In germline, CDR1 is MDHEN, CDR2 SYDVKM. V gave up 4 bases and J gave up 4 bases, with 10 bases separating them.

This chain connects TRBV28 to TRBJ2-2; D is undetermined. This CDR3 has 16 amino acids. V lost 2 bases and J lost 0, with 10 bases in between. Germline CDR1 reads MDHEN; CDR2 reads SYDVKM. The CDR3, as DNA: TGTGCCAGCAGTTTAAGACACCTCGCGAACACCGGGGAGCTGTTTTTT. Encoded protein: CASSLRHLANTGELFF.

The CDR3 coding sequence is TGTGCCAGTAGTATAAGGGACAGTCCTTTGTACGAGCAGTACTTC. The encoded protein is CASSIRDSPLYEQYF. The chain combines TRBV19 with TRBJ2-7, with 7 bases matching TRBD1. The CDR3 covers 15 residues. CDR1 LNHDA and CDR2 SQIVND come from the germline V gene (reference sequence). The V and J ends lost 2 bases and 4 bases, in that order; junction bases with no gene match: 8.

The rearrangement joins TRBV27 to TRBJ2-1; D is perhaps TRBD2 (6 bases). CDR1 is MNHEY and CDR2 is SMNVEV in the germline V gene (reference sequence). This CDR3 has 14 residues. V lost 3 bases to trimming and J lost 8 bases, with 14 bases between them. The CDR3 sequence is CASSLVGAGYEQFF. The CDR3 DNA reads TGTGCCAGCAGTTTGGTGGGAGCGGGCTATGAGCAGTTCTTC.

This clone occurred once. V usage is TRBV27 and J usage is TRBJ2-3, with TRBD1 matching over 8 bases. V gave up 6 bases and J gave up 4 bases; unmatched junction bases: 6. The CDR3 loop spans 14 amino acids. Germline CDR1 and CDR2: MNHEY and SMNVEV (reference sequence). CDR3 sequence: CASSPGQDADTQYF. DNA for the CDR3: TGTGCCAGCAGCCCGGGACAGGATGCAGATACGCAGTATTTT.

On this clone: Additional DNA sequences in this sample encode the identical CDR3. The rearrangement joins TRBV18 to TRBJ2-5; D ambiguous. Trimming took 0 bases from V and 3 from J, leaving 2 bases between them. The CDR3 is 12 amino acids. The V gene's germline CDR1 is KGHSH and CDR2 LQKENI. CDR3 in DNA: TGTGCCAGCTCACCACCAGAAGAGACCCAGTACTTC. Its protein is CASSPPEETQYF. Supplemented by reference TRBV18 and TRBJ2-5, the full variable domain reads NAGVMQNPRHLVRRRGQEARLRCSPMKGHSHVYWYRQLPEEGLKFMVYLQKENIIDESGMPKERFSAEFPKEGPSILRIQQVVRGDSAAYFCASSPPEETQYFGPGTRLLVL.

V usage is TRBV5-6 and J usage is TRBJ2-1, with 7 bases that match TRBD2. Germline loops: CDR1 SGHDT, CDR2 YYEEEE. The CDR3 length is 15 residues. Trimming took 0 bases from V and 6 from J; bases not matched to a gene: 6. In DNA, the CDR3 is TGTGCCAGCAGCTTGGCCCGCGGGGAGGGCAATGAGCAGTTCTTC. It translates to CASSLARGEGNEQFF.

This rearrangement joins TRBV9 to TRBJ1-2; 10 nucleotides match TRBD1. This CDR3 is 18 amino acids long. Unmatched junction bases numbered 18, after V lost 3 bases and J lost 7 bases. Germline V gives CDR1 SGDLS, CDR2 YYNGEE. The CDR3 sequence is CASSADDRGQFPFGGYTF. The CDR3 DNA reads as TGTGCCAGCAGCGCCGACGACAGGGGGCAATTTCCTTTTGGTGGCTACACCTTC.

The chain employs TRBV9 and TRBJ2-7; 9 positions agree with TRBD1. The CDR3 is made up of 16 amino acids. Germline trimming cut 0 bases from V and 4 bases from J; bases unmatched to any gene: 8. From germline, CDR1 is SGDLS and CDR2 YYNGEE. The CDR3 reads CASSVDTGGLQYEQYF. Written as DNA, the CDR3 is TGTGCCAGCAGCGTAGATACAGGGGGCTTACAATACGAGCAGTACTTC. The whole variable domain, filled in from reference TRBV9 and TRBJ2-7, reads DSGVTQTPKHLITATGQRVTLRCSPRSGDLSVYWYQQSLDQGLQFLIQYYNGEERAKGNILERFSAQQFPDLHSELNLSSLELGDSALYFCASSVDTGGLQYEQYFGPGTRLTVT.

The chain employs TRBV5-1 and TRBJ2-7, with 11 nucleotides matching TRBD2. V gave up 0 bases and J gave up 1 base; unmatched junction bases: 6. Per the germline V gene, CDR1 is SGHRS and CDR2 is YFSETQ. This CDR3 has 17 amino acids. DNA for the CDR3: TGCGCCAGCAGCTTGGGGGAACTAGCGGGAGTATCCTACGAGCAGTACTTC. This codes for CASSLGELAGVSYEQYF.

The chain has TRBV14 and TRBJ2-2; TRBD1 agrees at 12 bases. This CDR3 contains 16 residues. Germline assignment: CDR1 SGHDN and CDR2 FVKESK. The trim removed 2 bases at V and 6 bases at J, leaving 4 bases unmatched. The chain's CDR3 is CASSQSRDRGPGELFF. The DNA for the CDR3 is TGTGCCAGCAGCCAATCGAGGGACAGGGGGCCCGGGGAGCTGTTTTTT.

V is TRBV7-9 and J is TRBJ2-1; 7 bases are a match to TRBD2. This CDR3 region has 16 residues. The V segment lost 6 bases and the J segment 5 bases; nucleotides outside the gene matches: 13. Germline assignment: CDR1 SEHNR and CDR2 FQNEAQ (reference sequence). The CDR3 DNA follows: TGTGCCAGCAGAAGAGGGGACGGGAGGCCCGACAATGAGCAGTTCTTC. Encoded protein: CASRRGDGRPDNEQFF.

In DNA form, the CDR3 reads TGTGCCAGCAGTGAAGACCTCAGGGGCTACACAGATACGCAGTATTTT. Translated, it gives CASSEDLRGYTDTQYF. V gene TRBV2 combines with J gene TRBJ2-3; maybe TRBD1 (6 bases). Looked up from germline, CDR1 is SNHLY and CDR2 is FYNNEI. V lost 1 base and J lost 2, with 13 bases in between. The CDR3 length is 16 residues.

The chain employs TRBV9 and TRBJ1-5, with D uncertain. The CDR3 is 14 residues long. V was clipped by 4 bases and J by 6 bases, with 14 bases between them. Germline-derived CDR1 and CDR2 are SGDLS and YYNGEE. The CDR3 nucleotides are TGTGCCAGCAGCCCCCGCGTATCCGGTCAGCCCCAGCATTTT. Protein product: CASSPRVSGQPQHF. The full variable domain, rest sourced from reference TRBV9 and TRBJ1-5, is DSGVTQTPKHLITATGQRVTLRCSPRSGDLSVYWYQQSLDQGLQFLIQYYNGEERAKGNILERFSAQQFPDLHSELNLSSLELGDSALYFCASSPRVSGQPQHFGDGTRLSIL.